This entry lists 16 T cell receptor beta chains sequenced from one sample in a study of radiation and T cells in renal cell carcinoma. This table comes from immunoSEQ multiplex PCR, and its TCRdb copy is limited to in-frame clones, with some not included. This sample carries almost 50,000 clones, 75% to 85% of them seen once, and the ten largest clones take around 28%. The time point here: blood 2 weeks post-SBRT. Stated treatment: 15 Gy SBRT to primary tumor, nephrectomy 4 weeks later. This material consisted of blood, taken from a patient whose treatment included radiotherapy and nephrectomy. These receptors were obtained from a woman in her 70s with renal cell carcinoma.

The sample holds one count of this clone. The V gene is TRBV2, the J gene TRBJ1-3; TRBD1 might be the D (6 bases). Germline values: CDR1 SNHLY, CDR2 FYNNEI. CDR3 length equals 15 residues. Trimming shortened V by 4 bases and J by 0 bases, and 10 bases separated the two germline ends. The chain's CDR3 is CASSAGGNSGNTIYF. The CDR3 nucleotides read TGTGCCAGCAGTGCCGGGGGCAACTCTGGAAACACCATATATTTT. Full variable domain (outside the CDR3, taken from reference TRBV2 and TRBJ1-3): EPEVTQTPSHQVTQMGQEVILRCVPISNHLYFYWYRQILGQKVEFLVSFYNNEISEKSEIFDDQFSVERPDGSNFTLKIRSTKLEDSAMYFCASSAGGNSGNTIYFGEGSWLTVV.

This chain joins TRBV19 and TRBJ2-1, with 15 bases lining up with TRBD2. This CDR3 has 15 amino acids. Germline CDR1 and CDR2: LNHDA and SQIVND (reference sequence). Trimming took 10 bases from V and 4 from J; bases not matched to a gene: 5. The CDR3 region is CATRTSGGVYNEQFF. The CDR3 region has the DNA TGTGCCACTCGGACTAGCGGGGGGGTTTACAATGAGCAGTTCTTC.

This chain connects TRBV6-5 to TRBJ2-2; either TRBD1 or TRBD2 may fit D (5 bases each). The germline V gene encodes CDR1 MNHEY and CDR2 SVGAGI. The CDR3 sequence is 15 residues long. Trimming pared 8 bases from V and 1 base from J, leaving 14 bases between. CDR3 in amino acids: CASAPGRWNTGELFF. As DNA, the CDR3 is TGTGCCAGCGCTCCGGGACGCTGGAACACCGGGGAGCTGTTTTTT.

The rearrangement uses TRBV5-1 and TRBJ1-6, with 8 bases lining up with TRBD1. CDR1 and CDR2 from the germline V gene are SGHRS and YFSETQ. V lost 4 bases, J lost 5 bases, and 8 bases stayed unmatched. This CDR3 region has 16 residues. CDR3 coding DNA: TGCGCCAGCAGCCCTAGAGGACAGGGCAATAATTCACCCCTCCACTTT. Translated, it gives CASSPRGQGNNSPLHF.

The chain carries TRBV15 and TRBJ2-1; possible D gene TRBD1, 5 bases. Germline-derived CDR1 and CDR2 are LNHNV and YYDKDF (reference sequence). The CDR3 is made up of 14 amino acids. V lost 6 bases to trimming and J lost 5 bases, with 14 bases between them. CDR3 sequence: CATRGLMGHNEQFF. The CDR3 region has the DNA TGTGCCACCAGGGGTCTAATGGGGCACAATGAGCAGTTCTTC.

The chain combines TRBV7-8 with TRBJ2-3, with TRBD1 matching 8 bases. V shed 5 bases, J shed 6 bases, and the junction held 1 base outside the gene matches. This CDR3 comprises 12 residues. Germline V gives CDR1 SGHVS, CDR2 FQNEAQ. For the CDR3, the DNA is TGTGCCAGCAGCCGGACAGGGGATACGCAGTATTTT. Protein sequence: CASSRTGDTQYF.

This CDR3 is CASSPPTERFTDTQYF. CDR3 bases: TGTGCCAGCTCACCCCCGACAGAAAGATTCACAGATACGCAGTATTTT. The V call is TRBV18, the J call TRBJ2-3; possible D gene TRBD1, 5 bases. V dropped 3 bases and J dropped 2 bases, with 15 bases sitting between them. The CDR3 contains 16 residues. Germline assignment: CDR1 KGHSH and CDR2 LQKENI.

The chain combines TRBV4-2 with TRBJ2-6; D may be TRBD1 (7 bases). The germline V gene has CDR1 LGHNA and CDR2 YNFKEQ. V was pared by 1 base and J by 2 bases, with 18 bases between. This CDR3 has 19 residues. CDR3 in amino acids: CASSQVVQGRFAGANVLTF. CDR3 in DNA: TGTGCCAGCAGCCAAGTTGTACAGGGGAGGTTCGCTGGGGCCAACGTCCTGACTTTC.

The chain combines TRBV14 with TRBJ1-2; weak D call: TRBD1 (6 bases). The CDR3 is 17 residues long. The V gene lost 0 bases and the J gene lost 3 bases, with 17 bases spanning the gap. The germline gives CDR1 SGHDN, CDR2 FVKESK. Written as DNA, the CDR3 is TGTGCCAGCAGCCAAGATACAGTACAGGGAGAGGACTATGGCTACACCTTC. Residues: CASSQDTVQGEDYGYTF.

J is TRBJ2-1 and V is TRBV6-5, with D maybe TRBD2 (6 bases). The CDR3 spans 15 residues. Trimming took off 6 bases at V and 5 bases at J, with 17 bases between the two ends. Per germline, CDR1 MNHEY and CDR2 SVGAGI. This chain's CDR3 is CASRTGGTGHNEQFF. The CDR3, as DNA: TGTGCCAGCAGAACCGGGGGAACAGGCCACAATGAGCAGTTCTTC.

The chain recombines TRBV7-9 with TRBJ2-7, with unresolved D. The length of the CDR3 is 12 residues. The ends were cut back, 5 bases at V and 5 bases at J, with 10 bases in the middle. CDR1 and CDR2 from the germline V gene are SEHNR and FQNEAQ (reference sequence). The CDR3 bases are TGTGCCAGCAGCCCCTCCAGCGACGAGCAGTACTTC. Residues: CASSPSSDEQYF.

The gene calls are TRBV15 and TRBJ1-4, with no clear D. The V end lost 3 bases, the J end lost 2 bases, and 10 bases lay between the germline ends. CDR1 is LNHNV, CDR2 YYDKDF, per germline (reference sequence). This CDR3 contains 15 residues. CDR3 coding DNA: TGTGCCACCAGCAGGGGTGTGCGGACTAATGAAAAACTGTTTTTT. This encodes CATSRGVRTNEKLFF.

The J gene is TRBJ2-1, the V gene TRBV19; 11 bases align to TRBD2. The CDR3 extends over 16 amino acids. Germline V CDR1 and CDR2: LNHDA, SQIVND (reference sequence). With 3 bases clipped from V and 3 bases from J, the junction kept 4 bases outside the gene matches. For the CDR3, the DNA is TGTGCCAGTAGTATTAGCGGGAGGGCCCGCTACAATGAGCAGTTCTTC. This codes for CASSISGRARYNEQFF.

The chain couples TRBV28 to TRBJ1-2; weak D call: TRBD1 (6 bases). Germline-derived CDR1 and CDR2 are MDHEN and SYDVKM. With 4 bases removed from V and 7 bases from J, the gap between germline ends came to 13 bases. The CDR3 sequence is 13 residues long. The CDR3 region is CASSSYRAGGYTF. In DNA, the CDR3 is TGTGCCAGCAGTTCCTACAGGGCGGGTGGCTACACCTTC.

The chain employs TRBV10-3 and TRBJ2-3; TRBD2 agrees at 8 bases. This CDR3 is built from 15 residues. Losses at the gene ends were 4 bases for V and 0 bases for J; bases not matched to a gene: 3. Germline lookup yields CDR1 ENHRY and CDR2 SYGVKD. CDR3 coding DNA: TGTGCCATCAGTGCTAGCGGGTCTAGCACAGATACGCAGTATTTT. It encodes CAISASGSSTDTQYF.

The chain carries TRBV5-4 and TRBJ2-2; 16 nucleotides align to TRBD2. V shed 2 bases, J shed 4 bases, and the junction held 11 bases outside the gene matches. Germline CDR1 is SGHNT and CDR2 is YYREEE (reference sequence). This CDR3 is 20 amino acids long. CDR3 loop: CASSFAGTSGRAQGTGELFF. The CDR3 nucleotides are TGTGCCAGCAGCTTCGCCGGGACTAGCGGGAGGGCCCAGGGCACCGGGGAGCTGTTTTTT.